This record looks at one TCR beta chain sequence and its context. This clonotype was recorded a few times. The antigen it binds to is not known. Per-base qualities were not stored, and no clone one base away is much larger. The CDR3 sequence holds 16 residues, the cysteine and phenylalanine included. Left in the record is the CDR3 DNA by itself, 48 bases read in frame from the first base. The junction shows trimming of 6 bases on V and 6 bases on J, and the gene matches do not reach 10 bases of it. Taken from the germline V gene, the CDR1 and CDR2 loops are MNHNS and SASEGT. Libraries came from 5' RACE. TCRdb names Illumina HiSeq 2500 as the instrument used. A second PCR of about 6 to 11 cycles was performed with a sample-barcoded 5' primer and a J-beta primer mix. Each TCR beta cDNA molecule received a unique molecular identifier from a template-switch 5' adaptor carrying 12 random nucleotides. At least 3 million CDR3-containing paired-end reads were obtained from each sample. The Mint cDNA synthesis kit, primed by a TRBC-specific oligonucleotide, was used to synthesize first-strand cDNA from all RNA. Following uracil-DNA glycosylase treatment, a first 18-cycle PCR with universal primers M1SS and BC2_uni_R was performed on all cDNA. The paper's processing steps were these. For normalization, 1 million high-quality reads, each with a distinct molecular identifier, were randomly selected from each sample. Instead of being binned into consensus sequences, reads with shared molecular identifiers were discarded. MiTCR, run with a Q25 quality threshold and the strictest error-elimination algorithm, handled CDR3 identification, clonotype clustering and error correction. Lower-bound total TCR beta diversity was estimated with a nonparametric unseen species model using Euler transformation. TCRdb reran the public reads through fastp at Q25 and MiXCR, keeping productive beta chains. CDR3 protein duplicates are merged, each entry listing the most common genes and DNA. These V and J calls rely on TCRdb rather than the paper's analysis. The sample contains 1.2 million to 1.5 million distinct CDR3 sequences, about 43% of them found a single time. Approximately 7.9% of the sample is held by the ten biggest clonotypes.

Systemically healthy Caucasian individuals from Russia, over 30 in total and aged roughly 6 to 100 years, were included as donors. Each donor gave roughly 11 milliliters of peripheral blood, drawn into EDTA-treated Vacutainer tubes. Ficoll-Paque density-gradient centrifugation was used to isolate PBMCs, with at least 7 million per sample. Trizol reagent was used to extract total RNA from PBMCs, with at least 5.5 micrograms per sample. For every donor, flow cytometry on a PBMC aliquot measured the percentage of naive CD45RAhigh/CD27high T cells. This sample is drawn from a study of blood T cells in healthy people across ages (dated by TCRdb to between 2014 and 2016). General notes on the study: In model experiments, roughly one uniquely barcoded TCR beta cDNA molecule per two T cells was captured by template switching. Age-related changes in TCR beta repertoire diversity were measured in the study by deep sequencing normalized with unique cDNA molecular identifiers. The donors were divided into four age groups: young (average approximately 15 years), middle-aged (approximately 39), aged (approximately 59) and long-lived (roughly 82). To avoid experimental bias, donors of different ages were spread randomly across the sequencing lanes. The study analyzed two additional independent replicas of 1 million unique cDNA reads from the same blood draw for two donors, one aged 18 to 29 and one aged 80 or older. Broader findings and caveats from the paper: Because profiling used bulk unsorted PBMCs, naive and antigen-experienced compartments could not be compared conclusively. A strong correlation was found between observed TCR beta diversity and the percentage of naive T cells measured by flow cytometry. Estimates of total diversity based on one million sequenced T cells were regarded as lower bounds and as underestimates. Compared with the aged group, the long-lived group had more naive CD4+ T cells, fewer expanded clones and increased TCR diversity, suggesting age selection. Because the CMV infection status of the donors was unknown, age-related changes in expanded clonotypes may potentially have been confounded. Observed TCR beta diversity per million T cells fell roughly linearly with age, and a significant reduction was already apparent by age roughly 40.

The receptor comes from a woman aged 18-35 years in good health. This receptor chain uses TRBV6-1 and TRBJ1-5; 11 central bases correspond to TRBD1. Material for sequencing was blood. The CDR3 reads CASRGIGTGGPQPQHF. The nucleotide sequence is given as TGTGCCAGCAGGGGGATCGGGACAGGGGGACCTCAGCCCCAGCATTTT.